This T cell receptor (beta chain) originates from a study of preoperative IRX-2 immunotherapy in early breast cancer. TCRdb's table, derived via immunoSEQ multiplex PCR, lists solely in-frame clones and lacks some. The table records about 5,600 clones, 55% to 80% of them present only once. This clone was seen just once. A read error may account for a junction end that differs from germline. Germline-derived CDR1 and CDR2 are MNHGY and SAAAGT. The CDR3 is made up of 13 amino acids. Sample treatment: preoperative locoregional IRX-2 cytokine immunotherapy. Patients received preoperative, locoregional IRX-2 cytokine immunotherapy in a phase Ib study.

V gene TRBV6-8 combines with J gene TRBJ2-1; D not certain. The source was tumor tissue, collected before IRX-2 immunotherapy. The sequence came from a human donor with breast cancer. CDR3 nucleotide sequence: TGTGCCATCAGTGTTAAACCAGACAATGAGCAGTTCTTC. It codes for CAISVKPDNEQFF.